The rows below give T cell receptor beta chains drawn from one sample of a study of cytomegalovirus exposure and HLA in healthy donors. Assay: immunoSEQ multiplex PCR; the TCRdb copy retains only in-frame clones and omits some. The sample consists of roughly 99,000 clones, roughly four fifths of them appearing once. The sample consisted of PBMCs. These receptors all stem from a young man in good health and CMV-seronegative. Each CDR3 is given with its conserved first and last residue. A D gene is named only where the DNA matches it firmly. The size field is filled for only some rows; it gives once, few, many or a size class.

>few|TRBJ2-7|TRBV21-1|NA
CARAFLYEQYF
TGTGCCAGGGCCTTCCTCTACGAGCAGTACTTC
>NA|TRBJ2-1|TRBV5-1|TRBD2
CASSITSDGEQFF
TGCGCCAGCAGCATCACTAGCGACGGTGAGCAGTTCTTC
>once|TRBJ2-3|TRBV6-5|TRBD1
CASRTGVVTDTQYF
TGTGCCAGCAGAACAGGGGTAGTGACAGATACGCAGTATTTT
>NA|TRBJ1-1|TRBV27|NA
CASSDGGGEGNTEAFF
TGTGCCAGCAGTGACGGGGGGGGCGAAGGGAACACTGAAGCTTTCTTT
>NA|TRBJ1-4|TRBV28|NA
CASSLLTTTNEKLFF
TGTGCCAGCAGTTTACTGACAACAACTAATGAAAAACTGTTTTTT
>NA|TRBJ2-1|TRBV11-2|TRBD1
CASSWGTGGEQFF
TGTGCCAGCAGCTGGGGGACAGGGGGGGAGCAGTTCTTC
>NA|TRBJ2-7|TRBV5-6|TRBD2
CASSSTSSEQYF
TGTGCCAGCAGCTCGACTAGCTCCGAGCAGTACTTC
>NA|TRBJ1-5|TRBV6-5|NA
CASRLQVYSNQPQHF
TGTGCCAGCAGATTACAGGTGTATAGCAATCAGCCCCAGCATTTT
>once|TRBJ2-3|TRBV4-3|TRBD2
CASSQVVSGGVDTQYF
TGCGCCAGCAGCCAAGTTGTCAGCGGGGGAGTAGATACGCAGTATTTT
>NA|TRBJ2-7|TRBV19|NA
CASSAGEGYEQYF
TGTGCCAGTAGTGCAGGGGAGGGTTACGAGCAGTACTTC
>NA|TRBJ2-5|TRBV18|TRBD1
CASSPPPDKTGTQETQYF
TGTGCCAGCTCACCACCGCCCGACAAGACAGGGACCCAAGAGACCCAGTACTTC
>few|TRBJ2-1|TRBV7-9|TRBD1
CASSLDLGGTGPADEQFF
TGTGCCAGCAGCTTAGACTTGGGTGGGACAGGCCCCGCCGATGAGCAGTTCTTC
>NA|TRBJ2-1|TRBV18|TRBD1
CASSPGTGGSYNEQFF
TGTGCCAGCTCACCCGGGACAGGGGGCTCCTACAATGAGCAGTTCTTC
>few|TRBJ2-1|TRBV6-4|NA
CASSEDSNNEQFF
TGTGCCAGCAGTGAGGACAGCAACAATGAGCAGTTCTTC
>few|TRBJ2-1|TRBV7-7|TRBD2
CASSPGTSNNEQFF
TGTGCTAGCAGCCCAGGGACTAGTAACAATGAGCAGTTCTTC
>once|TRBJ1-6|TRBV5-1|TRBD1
CASSLAGTGGNSPLHF
TGCGCCAGCAGCTTGGCCGGGACAGGGGGTAATTCACCCCTCCACTTT
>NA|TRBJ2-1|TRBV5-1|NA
CASSLGYRGTRDEQFF
TGCGCCAGCAGCTTGGGATATCGGGGGACTCGTGATGAGCAGTTCTTC
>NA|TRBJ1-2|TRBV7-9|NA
CASSLGVEVVGYTF
TGTGCCAGCAGCTTAGGGGTCGAGGTGGTCGGCTACACCTTC
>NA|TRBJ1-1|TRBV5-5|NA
CASSLEGSPEAFF
TGTGCCAGCAGCTTGGAAGGGAGCCCTGAAGCTTTCTTT
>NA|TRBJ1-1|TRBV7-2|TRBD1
CASSLEKDRVDTEAFF
TGTGCCAGCAGCTTAGAGAAGGACAGGGTTGACACTGAAGCTTTCTTT